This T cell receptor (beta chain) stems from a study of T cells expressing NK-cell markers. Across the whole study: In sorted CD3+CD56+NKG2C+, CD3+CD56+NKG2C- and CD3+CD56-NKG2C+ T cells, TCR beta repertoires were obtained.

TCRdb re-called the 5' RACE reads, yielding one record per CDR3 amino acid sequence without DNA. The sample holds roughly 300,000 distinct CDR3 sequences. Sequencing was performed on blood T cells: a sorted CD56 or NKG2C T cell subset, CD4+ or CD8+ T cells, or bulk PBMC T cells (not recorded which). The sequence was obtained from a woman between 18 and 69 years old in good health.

The CDR3 loop reads CASSLQQGAKGNIQYF. The V gene is TRBV18, the J gene TRBJ2-4; TCRdb's D call of TRBD1 is untestable without DNA. There are 16 residues in the CDR3. Germline loops: CDR1 KGHSH, CDR2 LQKENI.